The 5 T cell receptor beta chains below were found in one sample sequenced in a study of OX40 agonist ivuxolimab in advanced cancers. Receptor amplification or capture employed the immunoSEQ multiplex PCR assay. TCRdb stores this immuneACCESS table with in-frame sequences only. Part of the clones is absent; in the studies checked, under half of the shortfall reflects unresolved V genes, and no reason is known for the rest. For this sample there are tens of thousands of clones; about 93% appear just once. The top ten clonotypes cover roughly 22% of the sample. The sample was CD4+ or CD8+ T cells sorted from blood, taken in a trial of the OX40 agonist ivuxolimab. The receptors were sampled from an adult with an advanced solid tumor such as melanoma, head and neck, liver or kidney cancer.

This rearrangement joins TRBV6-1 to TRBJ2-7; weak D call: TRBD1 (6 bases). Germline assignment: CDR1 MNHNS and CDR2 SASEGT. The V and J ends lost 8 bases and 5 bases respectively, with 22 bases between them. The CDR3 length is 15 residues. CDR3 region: CASSPPPGQTDEQYF. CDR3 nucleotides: TGTGCCAGCTCACCACCACCGGGACAAACAGACGAGCAGTACTTC.

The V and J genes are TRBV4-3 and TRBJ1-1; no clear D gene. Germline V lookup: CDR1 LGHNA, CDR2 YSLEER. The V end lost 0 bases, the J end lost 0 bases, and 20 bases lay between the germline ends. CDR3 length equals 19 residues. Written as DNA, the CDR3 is TGCGCCAGCAGCCAAGAAGCTCCGCCGTACTTTCGGCTGAACACTGAAGCTTTCTTT. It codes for CASSQEAPPYFRLNTEAFF.

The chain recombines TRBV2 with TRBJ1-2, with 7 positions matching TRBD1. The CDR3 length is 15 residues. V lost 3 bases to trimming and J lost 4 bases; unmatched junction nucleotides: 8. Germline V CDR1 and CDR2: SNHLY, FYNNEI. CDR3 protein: CASSEFRGQSYGYTF. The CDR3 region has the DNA TGTGCCAGCAGTGAGTTTCGGGGACAGAGCTATGGCTACACCTTC. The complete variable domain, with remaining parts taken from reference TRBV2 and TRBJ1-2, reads EPEVTQTPSHQVTQMGQEVILRCVPISNHLYFYWYRQILGQKVEFLVSFYNNEISEKSEIFDDQFSVERPDGSNFTLKIRSTKLEDSAMYFCASSEFRGQSYGYTFGSGTRLTVV.

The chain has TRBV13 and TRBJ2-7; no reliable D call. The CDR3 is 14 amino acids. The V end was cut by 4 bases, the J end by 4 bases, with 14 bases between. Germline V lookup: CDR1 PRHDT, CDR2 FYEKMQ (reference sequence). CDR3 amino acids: CASSSVDEDYEQYF. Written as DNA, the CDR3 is TGTGCCAGCAGCTCCGTCGACGAGGATTACGAGCAGTACTTC. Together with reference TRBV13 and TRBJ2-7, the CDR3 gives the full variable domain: AAGVIQSPRHLIKEKRETATLKCYPIPRHDTVYWYQQGPGQDPQFLISFYEKMQSDKGSIPDRFSAQQFSDYHSELNMSSLELGDSALYFCASSSVDEDYEQYFGPGTRLTVT.

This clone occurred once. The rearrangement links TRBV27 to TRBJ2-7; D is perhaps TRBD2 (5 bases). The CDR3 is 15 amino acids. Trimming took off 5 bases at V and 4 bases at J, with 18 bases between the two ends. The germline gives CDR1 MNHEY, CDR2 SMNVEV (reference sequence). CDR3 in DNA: TGTGCCAGCAGTGCTAGCCCGGACGGGGAGTACGAGCAGTACTTC. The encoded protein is CASSASPDGEYEQYF.